This T cell receptor beta chain originates from a study of Ad26.COV2.S vaccination and SARS-CoV-2 variants. The treatment here: some 20 received Ad26.COV2.S at low or high dose, single or two shots; several received placebo; per-sample allocation not given. Sampling was done on day 63 after the first vaccine or placebo injection. TCRdb's table, derived via immunoSEQ multiplex PCR, lists solely in-frame clones and lacks some. The sample carries some 250,000 clones, approximately 90% recorded once. Trimming at V came to 1 base and at J to 4 bases, leaving 5 bases not matched to a gene. This CDR3 is 15 amino acids long. Looked up from germline, CDR1 is SGHAT and CDR2 is FQNNGV.

Source: peripheral blood, taken in a trial of Ad26.COV2.S vaccine versus placebo. V is TRBV11-2 and J is TRBJ2-3; TRBD2 matches 7 bases. The receptor was isolated from a person aged 18-65 years who received the Ad26.COV2.S COVID-19 vaccine or a placebo. Here the CDR3 reads CASSLGGGSPDTQYF. CDR3 coding DNA: TGTGCCAGCAGCTTAGGGGGCGGGAGCCCAGATACGCAGTATTTT.